The source of this T cell receptor beta chain is a study of T cell responses to AZD1222 COVID-19 vaccine. Remarks on this clone: Its antigen is still unknown.

Broader study findings: Just 6 or 7 AZD1222 recipients were seropositive at baseline. Across spike, vaccine-associated CD4 TCRs were found, dominant at 160-218 and 743-854. Repertoires were obtained only post-peak T cell response.

There are 13 residues in the CDR3. Trimming cost V 6 bases and J 4 bases; bases outside gene matches: 3. Pooling was applied to second doses at about 4 or about 12 weeks. Measured with immunoSEQ multiplex PCR; TCRdb has only the in-frame clones, and not every one. The sample gives under 150,000 clones, about 90% of which show up once; 9% to 9.5% is in the top ten. The sequence was obtained from an adult who received the AZD1222 COVID-19 vaccine. The V gene is TRBV12-3 or TRBV12-4, the J gene TRBJ1-5; 7 nucleotides agree with TRBD1. The material sequenced was peripheral blood, taken 28 days after the second AZD1222 dose. The DNA of the CDR3 is TGTGCCAGCAGCCGGGACAGAAATCAGCCCCAGCATTTT. Protein product: CASSRDRNQPQHF.